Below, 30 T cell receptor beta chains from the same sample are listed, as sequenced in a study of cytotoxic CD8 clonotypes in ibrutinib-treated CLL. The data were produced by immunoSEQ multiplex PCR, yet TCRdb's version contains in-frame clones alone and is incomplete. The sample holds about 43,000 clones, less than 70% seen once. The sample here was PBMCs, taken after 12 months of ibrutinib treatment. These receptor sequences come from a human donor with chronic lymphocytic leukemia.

The CDR3 DNA sequence: TGTGCCAGCAGCTTAAGGGGGCTGACAGATACGCAGTATTTT. It encodes CASSLRGLTDTQYF. The chain employs TRBV7-3 and TRBJ2-3, with D perhaps TRBD1 (6 bases). CDR3 length: 14 amino acids. The V gene's germline CDR1 is SGHTA and CDR2 FQGTGA. Trimming took 1 base from V and 3 from J, leaving 8 bases between them.

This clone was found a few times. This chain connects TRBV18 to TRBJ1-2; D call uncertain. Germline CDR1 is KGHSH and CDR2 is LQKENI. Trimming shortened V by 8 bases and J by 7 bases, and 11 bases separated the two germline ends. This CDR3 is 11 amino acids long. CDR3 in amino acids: CASVTRFGYTF. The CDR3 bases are TGTGCCAGCGTCACCCGGTTTGGCTACACCTTC. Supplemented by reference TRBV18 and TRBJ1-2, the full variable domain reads NAGVMQNPRHLVRRRGQEARLRCSPMKGHSHVYWYRQLPEEGLKFMVYLQKENIIDESGMPKERFSAEFPKEGPSILRIQQVVRGDSAAYFCASVTRFGYTFGSGTRLTVV.

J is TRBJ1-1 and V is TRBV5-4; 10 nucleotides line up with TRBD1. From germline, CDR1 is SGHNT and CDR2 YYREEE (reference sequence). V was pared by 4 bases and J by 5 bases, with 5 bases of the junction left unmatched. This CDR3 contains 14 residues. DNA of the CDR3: TGTGCCAGCAGCAGACAGGGGGCACTAACTGAAGCTTTCTTT. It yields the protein CASSRQGALTEAFF.

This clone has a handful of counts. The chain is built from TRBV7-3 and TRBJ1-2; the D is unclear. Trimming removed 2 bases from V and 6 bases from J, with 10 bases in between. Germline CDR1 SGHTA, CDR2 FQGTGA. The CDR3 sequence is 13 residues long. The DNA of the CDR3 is TGTGCCAGCAGCTTAGGCATGCGAGATGGCTACACCTTC. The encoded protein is CASSLGMRDGYTF. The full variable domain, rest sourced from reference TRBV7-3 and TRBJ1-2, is GAGVSQTPSNKVTEKGKYVELRCDPISGHTALYWYRQSLGQGPEFLIYFQGTGAADDSGLPNDRFFAVRPEGSVSTLKIQRTERGDSAVYLCASSLGMRDGYTFGSGTRLTVV.

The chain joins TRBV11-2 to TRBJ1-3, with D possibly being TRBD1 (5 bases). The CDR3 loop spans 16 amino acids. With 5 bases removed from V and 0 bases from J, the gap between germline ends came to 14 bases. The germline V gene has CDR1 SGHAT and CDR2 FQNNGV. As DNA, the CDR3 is TGTGCCAGCAGCCCTAGGGACCGGAGCTCTGGAAACACCATATATTTT. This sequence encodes CASSPRDRSSGNTIYF. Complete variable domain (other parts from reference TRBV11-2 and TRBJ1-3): EAGVAQSPRYKIIEKRQSVAFWCNPISGHATLYWYQQILGQGPKLLIQFQNNGVVDDSQLPKDRFSAERLKGVDSTLKIQPAKLEDSAVYLCASSPRDRSSGNTIYFGEGSWLTVV.

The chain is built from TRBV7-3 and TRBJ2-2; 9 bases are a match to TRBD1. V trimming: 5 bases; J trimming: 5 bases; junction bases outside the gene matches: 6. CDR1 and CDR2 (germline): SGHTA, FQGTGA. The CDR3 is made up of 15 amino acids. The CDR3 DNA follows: TGTGCCAGCAGCAAAACAGGGGGCGATACCGGGGAGCTGTTTTTT. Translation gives CASSKTGGDTGELFF.

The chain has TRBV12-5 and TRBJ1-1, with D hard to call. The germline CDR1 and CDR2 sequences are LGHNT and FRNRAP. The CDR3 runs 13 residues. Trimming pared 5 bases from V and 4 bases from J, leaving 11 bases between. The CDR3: CASGIEEGTEAFF. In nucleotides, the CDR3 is TGTGCTAGTGGTATTGAGGAGGGCACTGAAGCTTTCTTT.

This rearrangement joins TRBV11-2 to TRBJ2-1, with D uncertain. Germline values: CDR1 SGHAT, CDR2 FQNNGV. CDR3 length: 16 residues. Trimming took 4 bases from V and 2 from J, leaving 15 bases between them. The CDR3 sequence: CASSSPAGTPYNEQFF. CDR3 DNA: TGTGCCAGCAGCTCCCCTGCCGGAACCCCCTACAATGAGCAGTTCTTC.

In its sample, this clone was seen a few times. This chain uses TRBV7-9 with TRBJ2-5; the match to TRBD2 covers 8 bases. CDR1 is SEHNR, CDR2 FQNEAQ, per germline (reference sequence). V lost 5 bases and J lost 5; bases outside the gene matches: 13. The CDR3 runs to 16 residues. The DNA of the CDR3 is TGTGCCAGCAGCCCCTATAGTCGGACTAGCTTGGAGACCCAGTACTTC. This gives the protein CASSPYSRTSLETQYF.

CDR3 sequence (DNA): TGTGCCAGCAGTTTAGCTATCGCTGGGGCCAACGTCCTGACTTTC. This encodes CASSLAIAGANVLTF. The V and J genes are TRBV28 and TRBJ2-6; D unresolved. Germline assignment: CDR1 MDHEN and CDR2 SYDVKM. This CDR3 region has 15 residues. Trimming pared 2 bases from V and 2 bases from J, leaving 7 bases between. The full variable domain, completed using reference TRBV28 and TRBJ2-6, is DVKVTQSSRYLVKRTGEKVFLECVQDMDHENMFWYRQDPGLGLRLIYFSYDVKMKEKGDIPEGYSVSREKKERFSLILESASTNQTSMYLCASSLAIAGANVLTFGAGSRLTVL.

CDR3 nucleotides: TGTGCCAGCAGCACACCTGCGAACACCGGGGAGCTGTTTTTT. This sequence encodes CASSTPANTGELFF. The chain has TRBV6-5 and TRBJ2-2; D not certain. Trimming removed 6 bases from V and 0 bases from J, with 8 bases in between. The CDR3 has 14 amino acids. The germline gives CDR1 MNHEY, CDR2 SVGAGI.

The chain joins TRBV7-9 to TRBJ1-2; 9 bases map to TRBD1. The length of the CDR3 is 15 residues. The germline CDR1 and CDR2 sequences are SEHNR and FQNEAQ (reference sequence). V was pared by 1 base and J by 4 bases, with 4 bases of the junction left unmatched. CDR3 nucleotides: TGTGCCAGCAGCTTAGTCGTGGACAGGGGCTATGGCTACACCTTC. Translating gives CASSLVVDRGYGYTF.

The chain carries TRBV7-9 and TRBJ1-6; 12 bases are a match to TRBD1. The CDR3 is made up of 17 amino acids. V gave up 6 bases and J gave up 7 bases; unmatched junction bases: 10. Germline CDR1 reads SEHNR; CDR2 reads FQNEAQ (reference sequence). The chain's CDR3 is CASSSGTGGIWNSPLHF. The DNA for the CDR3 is TGTGCCAGCAGTTCCGGGACAGGGGGCATTTGGAATTCACCCCTCCACTTT.

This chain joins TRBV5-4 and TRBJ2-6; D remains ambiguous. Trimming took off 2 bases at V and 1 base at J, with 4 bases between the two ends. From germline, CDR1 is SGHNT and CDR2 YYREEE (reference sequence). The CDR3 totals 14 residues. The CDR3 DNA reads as TGTGCCAGCAGCTTACGATCTGGGGCCAACGTCCTGACTTTC. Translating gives CASSLRSGANVLTF.

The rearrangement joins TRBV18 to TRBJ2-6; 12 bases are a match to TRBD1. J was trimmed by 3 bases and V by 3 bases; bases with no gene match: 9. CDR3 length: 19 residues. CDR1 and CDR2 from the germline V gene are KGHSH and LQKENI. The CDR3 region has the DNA TGTGCCAGCTCACCCGGGACAGGGGGCGGCGGCGGTGGGGCCAACGTCCTGACTTTC. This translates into CASSPGTGGGGGGANVLTF.

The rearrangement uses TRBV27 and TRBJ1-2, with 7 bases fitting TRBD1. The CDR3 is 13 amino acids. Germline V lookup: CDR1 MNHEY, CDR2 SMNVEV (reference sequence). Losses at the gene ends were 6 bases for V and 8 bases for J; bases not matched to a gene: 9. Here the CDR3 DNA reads TGTGCCAGCAGCCAAAGACAGGGAGGCGGCTACACCTTC. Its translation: CASSQRQGGGYTF.

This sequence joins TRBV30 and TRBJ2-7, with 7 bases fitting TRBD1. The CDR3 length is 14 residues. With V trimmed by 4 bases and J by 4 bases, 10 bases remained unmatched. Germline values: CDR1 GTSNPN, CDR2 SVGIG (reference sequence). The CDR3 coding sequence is TGTGCCTGGACCCCCGGGACAGACAATTACGAGCAGTACTTC. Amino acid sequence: CAWTPGTDNYEQYF.

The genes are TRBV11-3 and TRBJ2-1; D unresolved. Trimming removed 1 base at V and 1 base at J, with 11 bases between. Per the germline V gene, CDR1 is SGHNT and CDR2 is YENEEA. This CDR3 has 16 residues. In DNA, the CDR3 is TGTGCCAGCAGCTTAGTAGGGTCCGGATCCTACAATGAGCAGTTCTTC. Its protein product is CASSLVGSGSYNEQFF.

CDR3 sequence: CASSDSGGAAQFF. The CDR3 DNA is TGTGCCAGCAGTGACAGCGGGGGGGCCGCCCAGTTCTTC. V and J are TRBV2 and TRBJ2-1, with 10 bases that match TRBD2. V dropped 3 bases and J dropped 13; count of bases not matched to a gene: 6. This CDR3 is 13 amino acids long. Germline CDR1 SNHLY, CDR2 FYNNEI.

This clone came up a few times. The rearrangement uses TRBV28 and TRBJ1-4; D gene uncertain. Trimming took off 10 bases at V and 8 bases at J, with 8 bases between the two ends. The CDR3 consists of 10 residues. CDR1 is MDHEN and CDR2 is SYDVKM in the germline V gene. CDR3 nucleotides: TGTGCCACCGCAGGAGAAAAACTGTTTTTT. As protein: CATAGEKLFF.

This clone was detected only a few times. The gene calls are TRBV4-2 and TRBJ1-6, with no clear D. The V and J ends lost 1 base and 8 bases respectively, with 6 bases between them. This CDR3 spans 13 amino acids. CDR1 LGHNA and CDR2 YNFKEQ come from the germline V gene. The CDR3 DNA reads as TGTGCCAGCAGCCAAGGAAGAGATTCACCCCTCCACTTT. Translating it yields CASSQGRDSPLHF.

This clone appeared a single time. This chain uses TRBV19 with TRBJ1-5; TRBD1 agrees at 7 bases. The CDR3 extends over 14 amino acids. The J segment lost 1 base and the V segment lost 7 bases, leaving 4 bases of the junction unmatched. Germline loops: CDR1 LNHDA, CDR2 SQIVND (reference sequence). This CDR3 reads CASIQTGSNQPQHF. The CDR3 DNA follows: TGTGCCAGTATCCAGACAGGGAGCAATCAGCCCCAGCATTTT.

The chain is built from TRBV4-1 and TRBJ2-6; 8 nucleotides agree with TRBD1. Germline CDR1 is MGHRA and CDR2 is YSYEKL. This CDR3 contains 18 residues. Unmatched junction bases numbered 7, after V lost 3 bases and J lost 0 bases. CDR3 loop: CASSHSTGGSSGANVLTF. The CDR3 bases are TGCGCCAGCAGCCACAGCACAGGGGGTAGCTCTGGGGCCAACGTCCTGACTTTC.

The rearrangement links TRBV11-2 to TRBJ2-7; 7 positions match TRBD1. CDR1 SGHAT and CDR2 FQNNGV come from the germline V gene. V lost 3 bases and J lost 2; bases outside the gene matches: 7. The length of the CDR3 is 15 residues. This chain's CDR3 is CASSLNLGQTYEQYF. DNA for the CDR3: TGTGCCAGCAGCTTGAATCTGGGACAGACCTACGAGCAGTACTTC.

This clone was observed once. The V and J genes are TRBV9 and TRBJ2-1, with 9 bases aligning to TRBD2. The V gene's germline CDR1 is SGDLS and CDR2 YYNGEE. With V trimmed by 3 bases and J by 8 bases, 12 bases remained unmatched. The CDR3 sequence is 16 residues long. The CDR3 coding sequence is TGTGCCAGCAGCGAGGGATTAGCGGGGGCGCAAGATGAGCAGTTCTTC. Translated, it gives CASSEGLAGAQDEQFF.

The chain's CDR3 is CATWDPGPQNSPLHF. For the CDR3, the DNA is TGTGCCACCTGGGATCCGGGACCGCAAAATTCACCCCTCCACTTT. The chain is built from TRBV10-3 and TRBJ1-6; tentatively, D is TRBD1 (5 bases). The CDR3 extends over 15 amino acids. Germline V CDR1 and CDR2: ENHRY, SYGVKD. With 10 bases removed from V and 7 bases from J, the gap between germline ends came to 20 bases.

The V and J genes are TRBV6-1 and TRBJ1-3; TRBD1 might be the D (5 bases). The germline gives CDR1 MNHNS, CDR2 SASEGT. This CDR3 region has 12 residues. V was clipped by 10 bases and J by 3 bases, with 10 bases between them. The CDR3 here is CATQGDGNTIYF. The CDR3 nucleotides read TGTGCCACGCAGGGCGATGGAAACACCATATATTTT.

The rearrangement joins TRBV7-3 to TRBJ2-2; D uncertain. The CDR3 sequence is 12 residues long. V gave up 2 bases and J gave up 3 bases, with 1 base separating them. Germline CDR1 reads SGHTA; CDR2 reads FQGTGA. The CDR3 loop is CASSLDTGELFF. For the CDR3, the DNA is TGTGCCAGCAGCTTAGACACCGGGGAGCTGTTTTTT.

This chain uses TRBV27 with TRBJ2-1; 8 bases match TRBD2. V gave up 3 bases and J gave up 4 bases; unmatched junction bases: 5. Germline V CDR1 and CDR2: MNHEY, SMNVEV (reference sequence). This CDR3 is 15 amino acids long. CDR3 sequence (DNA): TGTGCCAGCAGTTTCCGGGGGGGCCATTACAATGAGCAGTTCTTC. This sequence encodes CASSFRGGHYNEQFF.

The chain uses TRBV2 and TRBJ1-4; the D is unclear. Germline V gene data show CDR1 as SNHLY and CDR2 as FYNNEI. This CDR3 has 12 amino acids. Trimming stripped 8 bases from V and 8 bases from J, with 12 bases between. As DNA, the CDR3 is TGTGCCAGCCGGCGGAGAGACGAAAAACTGTTTTTT. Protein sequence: CASRRRDEKLFF.